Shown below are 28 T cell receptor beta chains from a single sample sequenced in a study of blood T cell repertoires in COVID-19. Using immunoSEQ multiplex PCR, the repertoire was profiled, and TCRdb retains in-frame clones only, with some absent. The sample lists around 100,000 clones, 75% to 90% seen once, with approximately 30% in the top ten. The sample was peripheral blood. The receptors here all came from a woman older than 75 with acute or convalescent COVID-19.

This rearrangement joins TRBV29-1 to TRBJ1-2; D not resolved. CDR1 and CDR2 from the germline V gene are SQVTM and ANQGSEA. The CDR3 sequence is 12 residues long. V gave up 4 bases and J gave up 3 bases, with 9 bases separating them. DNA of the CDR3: TGCAGCGTTGCACTAACCGACTATGGCTACACCTTC. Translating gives CSVALTDYGYTF.

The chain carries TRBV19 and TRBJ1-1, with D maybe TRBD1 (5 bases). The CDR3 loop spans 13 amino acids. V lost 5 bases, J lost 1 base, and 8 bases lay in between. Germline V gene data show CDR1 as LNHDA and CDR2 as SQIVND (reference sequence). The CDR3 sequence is CASSPDTNTEAFF. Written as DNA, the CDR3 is TGTGCCAGTAGTCCGGACACGAACACTGAAGCTTTCTTT.

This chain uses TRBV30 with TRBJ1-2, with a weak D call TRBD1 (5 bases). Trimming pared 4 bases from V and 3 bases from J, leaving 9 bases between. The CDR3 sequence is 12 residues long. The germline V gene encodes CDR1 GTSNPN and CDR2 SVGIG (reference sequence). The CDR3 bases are TGTGCCTGGACTTCAGGGTACTATGGCTACACCTTC. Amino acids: CAWTSGYYGYTF.

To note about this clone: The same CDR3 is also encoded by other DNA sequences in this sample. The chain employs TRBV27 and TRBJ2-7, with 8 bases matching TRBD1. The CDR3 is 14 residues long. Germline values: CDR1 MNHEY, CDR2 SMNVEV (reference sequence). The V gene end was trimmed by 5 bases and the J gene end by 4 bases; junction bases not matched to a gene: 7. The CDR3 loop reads CASSPGTGGYEQYF. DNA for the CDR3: TGTGCCAGCAGTCCAGGGACAGGTGGGTACGAGCAGTACTTC.

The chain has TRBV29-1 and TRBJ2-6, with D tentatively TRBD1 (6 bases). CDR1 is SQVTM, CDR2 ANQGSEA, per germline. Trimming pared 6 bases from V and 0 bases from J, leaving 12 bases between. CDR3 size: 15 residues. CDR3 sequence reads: CSVATGSSGANVLTF. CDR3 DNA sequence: TGCAGCGTCGCAACAGGGAGCTCTGGGGCCAACGTCCTGACTTTC.

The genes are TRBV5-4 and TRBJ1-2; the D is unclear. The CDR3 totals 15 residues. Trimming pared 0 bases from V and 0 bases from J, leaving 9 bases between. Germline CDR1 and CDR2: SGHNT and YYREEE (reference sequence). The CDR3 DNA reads TGTGCCAGCAGCTTGGGAGGACTTACTAACTATGGCTACACCTTC. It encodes CASSLGGLTNYGYTF. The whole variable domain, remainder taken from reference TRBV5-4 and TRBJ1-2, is ETGVTQSPTHLIKTRGQQVTLRCSSQSGHNTVSWYQQALGQGPQFIFQYYREEENGRGNFPPRFSGLQFPNYSSELNVNALELDDSALYLCASSLGGLTNYGYTFGSGTRLTVV.

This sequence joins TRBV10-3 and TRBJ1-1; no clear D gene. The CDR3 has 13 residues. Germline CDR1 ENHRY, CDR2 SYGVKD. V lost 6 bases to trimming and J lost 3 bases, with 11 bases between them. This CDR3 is CAIRPSPDTEAFF. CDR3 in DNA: TGTGCCATCAGGCCTTCCCCGGACACTGAAGCTTTCTTT.

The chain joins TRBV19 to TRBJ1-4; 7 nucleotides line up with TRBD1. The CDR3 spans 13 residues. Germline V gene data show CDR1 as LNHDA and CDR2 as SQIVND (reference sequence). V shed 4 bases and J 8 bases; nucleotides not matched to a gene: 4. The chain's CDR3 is CASSKGAGEKLFF. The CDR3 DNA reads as TGTGCCAGTAGTAAGGGGGCAGGGGAAAAACTGTTTTTT. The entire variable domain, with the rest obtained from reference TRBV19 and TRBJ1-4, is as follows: DGGITQSPKYLFRKEGQNVTLSCEQNLNHDAMYWYRQDPGQGLRLIYYSQIVNDFQKGDIAEGYSVSREKKESFPLTVTSAQKNPTAFYLCASSKGAGEKLFFGSGTQLSVL.

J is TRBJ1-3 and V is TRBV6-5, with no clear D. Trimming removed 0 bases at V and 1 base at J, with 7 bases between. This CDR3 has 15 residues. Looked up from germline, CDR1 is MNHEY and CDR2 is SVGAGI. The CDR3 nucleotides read TGTGCCAGCAGTTACTCGACTGGGTCTGGAAACACCATATATTTT. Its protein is CASSYSTGSGNTIYF.

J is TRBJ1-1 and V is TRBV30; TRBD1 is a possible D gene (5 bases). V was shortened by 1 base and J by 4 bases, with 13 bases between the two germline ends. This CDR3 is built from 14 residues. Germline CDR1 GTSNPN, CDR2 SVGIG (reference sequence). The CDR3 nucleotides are TGTGCCTGGAGTGGGGGCGCGTTGGCCACTGAAGCTTTCTTT. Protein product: CAWSGGALATEAFF. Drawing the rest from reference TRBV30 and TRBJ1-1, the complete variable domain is SQTIHQWPATLVQPVGSPLSLECTVEGTSNPNLYWYRQAAGRGLQLLFYSVGIGQISSEVPQNLSASRPQDRQFILSSKKLLLSDSGFYLCAWSGGALATEAFFGQGTRLTVV.

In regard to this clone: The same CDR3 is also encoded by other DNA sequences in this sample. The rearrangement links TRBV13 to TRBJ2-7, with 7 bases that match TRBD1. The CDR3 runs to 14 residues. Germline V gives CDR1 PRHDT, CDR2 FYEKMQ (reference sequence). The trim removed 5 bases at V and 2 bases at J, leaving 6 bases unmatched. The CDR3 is CASSLRDRPYEQYF. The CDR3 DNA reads TGTGCCAGCAGCCTAAGGGACAGACCCTACGAGCAGTACTTC.

The chain's CDR3 is CASSPPGQLNTGELFF. CDR3 coding DNA: TGTGCCAGCTCACCTCCGGGACAACTAAACACCGGGGAGCTGTTTTTT. The chain has TRBV18 and TRBJ2-2, with D maybe TRBD1 (6 bases). The CDR3 is made up of 16 amino acids. Germline-derived CDR1 and CDR2 are KGHSH and LQKENI. The V end was cut by 3 bases, the J end by 2 bases, with 13 bases between.

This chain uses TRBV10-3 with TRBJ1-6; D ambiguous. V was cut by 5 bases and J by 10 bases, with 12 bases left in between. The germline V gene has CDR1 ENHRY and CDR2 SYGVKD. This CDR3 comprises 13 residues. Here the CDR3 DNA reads TGTGCCATCAGTCTTCTAGCAAAGTCACCCCTCCACTTT. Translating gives CAISLLAKSPLHF.

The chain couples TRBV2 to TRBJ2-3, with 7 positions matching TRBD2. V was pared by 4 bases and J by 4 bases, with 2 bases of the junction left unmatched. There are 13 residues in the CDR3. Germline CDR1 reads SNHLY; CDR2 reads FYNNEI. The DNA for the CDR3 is TGTGCCAGCAGTGTACTAGCGCCAGATACGCAGTATTTT. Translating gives CASSVLAPDTQYF.

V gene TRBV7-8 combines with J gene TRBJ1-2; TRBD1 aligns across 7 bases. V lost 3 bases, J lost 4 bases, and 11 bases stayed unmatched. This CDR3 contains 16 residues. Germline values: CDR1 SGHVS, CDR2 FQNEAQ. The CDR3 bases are TGTGCCAGCAGCTTGGCATTCCGGGACAGCGTCTATGGCTACACCTTC. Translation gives CASSLAFRDSVYGYTF.

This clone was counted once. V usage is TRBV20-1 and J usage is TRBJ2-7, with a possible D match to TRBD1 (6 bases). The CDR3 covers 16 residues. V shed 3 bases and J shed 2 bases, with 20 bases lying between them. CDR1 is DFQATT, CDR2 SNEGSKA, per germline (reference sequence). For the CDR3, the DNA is TGCAGTGCTAGTTCCGTAATGGGCACAGGGACCTACGAGCAGTACTTC. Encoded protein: CSASSVMGTGTYEQYF.

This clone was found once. CDR3: CASSLRRGIYNEQFF. The DNA of the CDR3 is TGTGCCAGCAGCTTACGCAGGGGAATCTACAATGAGCAGTTCTTC. This chain joins TRBV7-6 and TRBJ2-1; D possibly corresponds to TRBD1 (6 bases). V was shortened by 2 bases and J by 3 bases, with 11 bases between the two germline ends. The germline CDR1 and CDR2 sequences are SGHVS and FNYEAQ. This CDR3 region has 15 residues. Full variable domain (missing parts from reference TRBV7-6 and TRBJ2-1): GAGVSQSPRYKVTKRGQDVALRCDPISGHVSLYWYRQALGQGPEFLTYFNYEAQQDKSGLPNDRFSAERPEGSISTLTIQRTEQRDSAMYRCASSLRRGIYNEQFFGPGTRLTVL.

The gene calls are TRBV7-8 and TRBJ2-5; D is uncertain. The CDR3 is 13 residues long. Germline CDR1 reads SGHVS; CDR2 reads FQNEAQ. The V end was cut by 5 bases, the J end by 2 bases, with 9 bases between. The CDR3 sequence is CASSRSSQETQYF. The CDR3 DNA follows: TGTGCCAGCAGCCGGAGCTCGCAAGAGACCCAGTACTTC.

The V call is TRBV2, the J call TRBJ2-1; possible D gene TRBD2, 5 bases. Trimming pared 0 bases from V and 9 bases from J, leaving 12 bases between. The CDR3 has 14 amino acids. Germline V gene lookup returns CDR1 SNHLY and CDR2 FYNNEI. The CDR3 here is CASSEAIGVVEQFF. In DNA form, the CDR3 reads TGTGCCAGCAGTGAAGCGATCGGGGTAGTTGAGCAGTTCTTC.

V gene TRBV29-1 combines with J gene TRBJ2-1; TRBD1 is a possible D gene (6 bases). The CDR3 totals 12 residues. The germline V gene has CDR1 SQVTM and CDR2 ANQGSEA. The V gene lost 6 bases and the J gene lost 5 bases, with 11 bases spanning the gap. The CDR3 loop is CSVVDRDNEQFF. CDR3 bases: TGCAGCGTCGTGGACAGAGACAATGAGCAGTTCTTC.

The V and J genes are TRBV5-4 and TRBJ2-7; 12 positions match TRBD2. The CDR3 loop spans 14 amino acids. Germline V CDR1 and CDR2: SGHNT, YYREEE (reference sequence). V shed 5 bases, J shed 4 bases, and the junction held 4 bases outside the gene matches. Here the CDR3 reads CASSNGLAGYEQYF. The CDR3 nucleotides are TGTGCCAGCAGTAACGGACTAGCGGGGTACGAGCAGTACTTC.

CDR3 nucleotides: TGTGCCAGCAGCGTACCCAGGACAGGGAAGGGCGGGGACAGCACAGATACGCAGTATTTT. It is translated as CASSVPRTGKGGDSTDTQYF. V gene TRBV9 combines with J gene TRBJ2-3; 8 bases line up with TRBD1. CDR1 and CDR2 from the germline V gene are SGDLS and YYNGEE. The junction had 16 bases not matched to a gene; V was cut back by 1 base and J by 0 bases. The length of the CDR3 is 20 residues.

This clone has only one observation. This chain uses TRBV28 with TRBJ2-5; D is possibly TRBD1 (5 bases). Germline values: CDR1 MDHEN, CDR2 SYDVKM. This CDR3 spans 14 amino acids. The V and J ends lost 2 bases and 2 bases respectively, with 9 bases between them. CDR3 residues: CASSLPSGQETQYF. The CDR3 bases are TGTGCCAGCAGTTTACCGTCAGGGCAAGAGACCCAGTACTTC.

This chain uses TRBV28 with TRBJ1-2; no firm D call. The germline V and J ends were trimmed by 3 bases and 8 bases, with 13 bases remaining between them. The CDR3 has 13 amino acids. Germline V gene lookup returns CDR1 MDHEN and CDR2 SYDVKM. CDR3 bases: TGTGCCAGCAGTTTTCTCGAGGCGGGCGGCTACACCTTC. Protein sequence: CASSFLEAGGYTF.

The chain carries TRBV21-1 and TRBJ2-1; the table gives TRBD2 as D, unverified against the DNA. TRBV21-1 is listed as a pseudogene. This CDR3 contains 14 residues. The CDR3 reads CASSKAKRGGCRFF. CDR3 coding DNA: TGTGCCAGCAGCAAAGCGAAGCGGGGGGGCTGTCGGTTCTTC.

DNA for the CDR3: TGTGCCAGCAGGGGACAGGGATTCCAAGAGACCCAGTACTTC. Translating gives CASRGQGFQETQYF. The chain links TRBV6-5 to TRBJ2-5; 9 nucleotides align to TRBD1. With 6 bases clipped from V and 1 base from J, the junction kept 3 bases outside the gene matches. The CDR3 loop spans 14 amino acids. Germline CDR1 is MNHEY and CDR2 is SVGAGI.

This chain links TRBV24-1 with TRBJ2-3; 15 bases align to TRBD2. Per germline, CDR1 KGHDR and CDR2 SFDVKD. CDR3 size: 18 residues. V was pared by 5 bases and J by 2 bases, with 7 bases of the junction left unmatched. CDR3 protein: CATSGTSGGAGDTDTQYF. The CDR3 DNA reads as TGTGCCACCAGTGGGACTAGCGGGGGGGCCGGGGACACAGATACGCAGTATTTT.

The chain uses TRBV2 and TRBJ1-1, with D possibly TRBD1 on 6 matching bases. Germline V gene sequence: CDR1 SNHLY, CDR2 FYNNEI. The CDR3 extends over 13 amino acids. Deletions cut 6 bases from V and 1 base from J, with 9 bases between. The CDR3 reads CASSSDRNTEAFF. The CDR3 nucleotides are TGTGCCAGCAGCTCGGACAGGAACACTGAAGCTTTCTTT.